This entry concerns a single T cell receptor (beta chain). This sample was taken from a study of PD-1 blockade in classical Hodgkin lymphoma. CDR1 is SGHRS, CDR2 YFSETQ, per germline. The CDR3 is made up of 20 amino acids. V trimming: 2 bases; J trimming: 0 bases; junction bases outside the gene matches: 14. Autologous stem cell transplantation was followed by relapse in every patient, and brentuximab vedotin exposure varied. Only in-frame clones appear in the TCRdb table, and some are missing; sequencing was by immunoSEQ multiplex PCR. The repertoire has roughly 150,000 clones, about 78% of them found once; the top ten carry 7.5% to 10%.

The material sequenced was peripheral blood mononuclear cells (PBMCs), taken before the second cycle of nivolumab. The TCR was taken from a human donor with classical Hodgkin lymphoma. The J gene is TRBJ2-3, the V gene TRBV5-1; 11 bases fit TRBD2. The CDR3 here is CASSLGQLAGVRASTDTQYF. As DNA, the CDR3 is TGCGCCAGCAGCTTAGGTCAACTAGCGGGAGTCCGGGCTAGCACAGATACGCAGTATTTT.